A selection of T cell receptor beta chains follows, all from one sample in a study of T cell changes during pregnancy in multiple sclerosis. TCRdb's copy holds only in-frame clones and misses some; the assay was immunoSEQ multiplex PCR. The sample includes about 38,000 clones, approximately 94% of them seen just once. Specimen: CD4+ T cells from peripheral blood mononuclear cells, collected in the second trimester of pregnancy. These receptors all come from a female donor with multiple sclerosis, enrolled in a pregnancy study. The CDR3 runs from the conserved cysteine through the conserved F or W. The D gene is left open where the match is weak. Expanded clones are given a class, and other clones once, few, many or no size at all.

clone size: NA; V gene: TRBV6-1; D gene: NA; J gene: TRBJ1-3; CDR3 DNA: TGTGCCAGTGCGACAGCGACGATTAGAAACACCATATATTTT; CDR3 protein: CASATATIRNTIYF
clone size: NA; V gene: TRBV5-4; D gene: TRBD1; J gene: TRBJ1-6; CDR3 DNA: TGTGCCAGCAGGTCGGGACAGGGGGCTTCCTATAATTCACCCCTCCACTTT; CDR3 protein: CASRSGQGASYNSPLHF
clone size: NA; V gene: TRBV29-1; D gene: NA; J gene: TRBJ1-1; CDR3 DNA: TGCAGCACCTCACAGGGTTTGAACACTGAAGCTTTCTTT; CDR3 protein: CSTSQGLNTEAFF
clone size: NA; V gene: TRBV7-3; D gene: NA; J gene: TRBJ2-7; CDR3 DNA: TGTGCCAGCAGCTTAAGTTTTCAGGGTGTAAAGTACTTC; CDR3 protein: CASSLSFQGVKYF
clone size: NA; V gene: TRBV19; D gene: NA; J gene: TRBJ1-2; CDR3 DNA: TGTGCCAGTAGTGTAGCCGGGACTTTTTCAGGGGGCTACACCTTC; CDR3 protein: CASSVAGTFSGGYTF
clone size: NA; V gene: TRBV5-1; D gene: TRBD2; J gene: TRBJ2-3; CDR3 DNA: TGCGCCAGCAGCTTGGGGGCTAGCGGGGGCCGCACAGATACGCAGTATTTT; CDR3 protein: CASSLGASGGRTDTQYF
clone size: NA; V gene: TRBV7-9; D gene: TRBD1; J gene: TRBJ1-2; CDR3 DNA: TGTGCCAGCAGCTTCTCAGGGGGTAGCTACACCTTC; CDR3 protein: CASSFSGGSYTF
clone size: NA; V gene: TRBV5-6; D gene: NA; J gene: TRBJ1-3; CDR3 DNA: TGTGCCAGCAGCACACAGGCAGCTGGAAACACCATATATTTT; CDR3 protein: CASSTQAAGNTIYF
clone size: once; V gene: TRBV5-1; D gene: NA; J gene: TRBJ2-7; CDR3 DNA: TGCGCCAGCAGCCCCGGTCGAAGCAGGCGCTCCTACGAGCAGTACTTC; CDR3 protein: CASSPGRSRRSYEQYF
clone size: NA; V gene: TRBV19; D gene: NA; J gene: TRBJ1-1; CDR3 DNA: TGTGCCAGTAGTATCAGGTTAGAGGGAGAAGCTTTCTTT; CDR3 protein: CASSIRLEGEAFF
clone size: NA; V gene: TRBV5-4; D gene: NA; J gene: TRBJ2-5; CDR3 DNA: TGTGCCAGCAGCTTGTCGGCGGACCAAGAGACCCAGTACTTC; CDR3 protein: CASSLSADQETQYF
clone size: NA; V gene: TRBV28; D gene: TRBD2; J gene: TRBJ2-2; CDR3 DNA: TGTGCCAGCAGTTTATCCTCGGGAGGGTGGAACACCGGGGAGCTGTTTTTT; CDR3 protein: CASSLSSGGWNTGELFF
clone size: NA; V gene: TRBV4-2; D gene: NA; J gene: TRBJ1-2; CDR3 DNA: TGTGCCAGCAGCCATAGAGGACTTACCGGGACTCAATTGGACTATGGCTACACCTTC; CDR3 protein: CASSHRGLTGTQLDYGYTF
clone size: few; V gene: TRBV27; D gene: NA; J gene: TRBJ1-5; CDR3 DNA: TGTGCCAGCAGTCTCTCACTAAACTATCAGCCCCAGCATTTT; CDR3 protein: CASSLSLNYQPQHF
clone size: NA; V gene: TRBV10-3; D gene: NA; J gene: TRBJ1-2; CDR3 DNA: TGTGCCGCGGGCGGGGGAGGTAACTATGGCTACACCTTC; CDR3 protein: CAAGGGGNYGYTF
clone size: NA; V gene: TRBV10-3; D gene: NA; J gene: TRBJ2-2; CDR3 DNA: TGTGCCATCAGTGGACGGCAGGCGAACACCGGGGAGCTGTTTTTT; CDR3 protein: CAISGRQANTGELFF
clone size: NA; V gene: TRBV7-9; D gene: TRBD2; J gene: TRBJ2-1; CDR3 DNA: TGTGCCAGCAGCTTTCTCGGGAGGGCTGTCAATGAGCAGTTCTTC; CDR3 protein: CASSFLGRAVNEQFF
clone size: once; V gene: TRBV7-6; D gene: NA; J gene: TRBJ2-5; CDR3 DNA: TGTGCCAGCAGCTTAGGAGTGCTACAAGAGACCCAGTACTTC; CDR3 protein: CASSLGVLQETQYF
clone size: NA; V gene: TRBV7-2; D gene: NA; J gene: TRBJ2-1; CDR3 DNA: TGTGCCAGCAGCCCGTTAGCGGCCTCCATAGGGAATGAGCAGTTCTTC; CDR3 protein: CASSPLAASIGNEQFF
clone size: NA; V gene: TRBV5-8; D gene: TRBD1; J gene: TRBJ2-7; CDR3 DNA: TGTGCCAGCAGCTGGGGGACAGGGAAAAACGAGCAGTACTTC; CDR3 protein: CASSWGTGKNEQYF
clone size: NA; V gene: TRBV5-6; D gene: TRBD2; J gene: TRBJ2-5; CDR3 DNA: TGTGCCAGCAGCACCGGACTAGCGGGTTGGGGTCAAGAGACCCAGTACTTC; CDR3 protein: CASSTGLAGWGQETQYF
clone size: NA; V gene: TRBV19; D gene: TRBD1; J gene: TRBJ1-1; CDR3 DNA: TGTGCCAGTAGTAGACAGGGTTTCGCTGAAGCTTTCTTT; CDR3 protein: CASSRQGFAEAFF
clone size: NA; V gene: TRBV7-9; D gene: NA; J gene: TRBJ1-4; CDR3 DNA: TGTGCCAGCAGTTTGACAGTTACTAATGAAAAACTGTTTTTT; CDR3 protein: CASSLTVTNEKLFF
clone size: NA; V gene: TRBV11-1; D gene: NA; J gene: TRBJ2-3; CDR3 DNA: TGTGCCAGCAGCTTAGCGACAAGAGATACGCAGTATTTT; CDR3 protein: CASSLATRDTQYF
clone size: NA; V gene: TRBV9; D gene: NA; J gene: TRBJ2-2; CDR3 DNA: TGTGCCAGCAGCGTAGGTCCTAGCATGGACGGGGAGCTGTTTTTT; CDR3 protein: CASSVGPSMDGELFF
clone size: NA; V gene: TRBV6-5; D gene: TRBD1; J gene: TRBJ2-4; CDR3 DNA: TGTGCCAGCAGGCCGGACAGGCTAAAAAACATTCAGTACTTC; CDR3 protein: CASRPDRLKNIQYF
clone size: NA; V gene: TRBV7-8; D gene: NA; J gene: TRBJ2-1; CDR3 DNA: TGTGCCAGCAGCTTAGCGGGGCAGGCCTATGAGCAGTTCTTC; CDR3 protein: CASSLAGQAYEQFF
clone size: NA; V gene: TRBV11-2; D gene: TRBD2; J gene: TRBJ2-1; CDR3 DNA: TGTGCCAGCAGCATTTCTAGCGGGGATTACAATGAGCAGTTCTTC; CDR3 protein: CASSISSGDYNEQFF
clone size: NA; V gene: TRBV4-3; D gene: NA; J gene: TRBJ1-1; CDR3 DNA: TGCGCCAGCAGCCTTGGGGGCGCGAACACTGAAGCTTTCTTT; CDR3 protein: CASSLGGANTEAFF
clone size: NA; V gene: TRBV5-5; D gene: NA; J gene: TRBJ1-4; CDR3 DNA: TGTGCCAGCAGCTTCGGTGGAACTAATGAAAAACTGTTTTTT; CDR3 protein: CASSFGGTNEKLFF
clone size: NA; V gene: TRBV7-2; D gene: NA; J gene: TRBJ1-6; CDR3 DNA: TGTGCCACCCAACCACCGGGGGGGCTTAATTCACCCCTCCACTTT; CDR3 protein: CATQPPGGLNSPLHF
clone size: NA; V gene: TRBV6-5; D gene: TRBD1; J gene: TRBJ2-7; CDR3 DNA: TGTGCCAGCGGGGACAGGGGGCAAACCTACGAGCAGTACTTC; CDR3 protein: CASGDRGQTYEQYF
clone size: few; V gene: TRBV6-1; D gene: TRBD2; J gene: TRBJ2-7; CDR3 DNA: TGTGCCAGCAGTGGGGAGGGGTTAACAGCCTACGAGCAGTACTTC; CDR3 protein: CASSGEGLTAYEQYF
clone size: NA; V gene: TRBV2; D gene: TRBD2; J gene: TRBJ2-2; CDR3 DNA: TGTGCCAGCAAAGGAAACACGGGGGAGGGCGGGGAGCTGTTTTTT; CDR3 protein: CASKGNTGEGGELFF
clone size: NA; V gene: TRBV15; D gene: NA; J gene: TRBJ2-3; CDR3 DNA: TGTGCCACCAGCAGAGTTACTCCGTTCGGAGGTAGGGGGACGCAGTATTTT; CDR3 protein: CATSRVTPFGGRGTQYF
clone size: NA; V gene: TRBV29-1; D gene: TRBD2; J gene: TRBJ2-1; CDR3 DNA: TGCAGCGGCGGGGAGGGTGACAATGAGCAGTTCTTC; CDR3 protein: CSGGEGDNEQFF
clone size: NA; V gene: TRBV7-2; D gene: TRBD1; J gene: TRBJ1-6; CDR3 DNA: TGTGCCAGCAGCTTTCAGGGGGCTACCTATAATTCACCCCTCCACTTT; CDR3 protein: CASSFQGATYNSPLHF
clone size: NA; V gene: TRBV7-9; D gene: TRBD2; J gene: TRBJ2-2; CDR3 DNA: TGTGCCAGCAGCGGACGACTAGCGGGAGAGACCGGGGAGCTGTTTTTT; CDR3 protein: CASSGRLAGETGELFF
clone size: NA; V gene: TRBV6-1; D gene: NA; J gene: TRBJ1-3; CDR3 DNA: TGTGCCAGCAGTGATAACAACGCTCGCTCTGGAAACACCATATATTTT; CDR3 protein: CASSDNNARSGNTIYF
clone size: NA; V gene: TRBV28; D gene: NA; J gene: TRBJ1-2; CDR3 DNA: TGTGCCAGCAGTCCTATGACTGGTGGCTACACCTTC; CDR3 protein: CASSPMTGGYTF
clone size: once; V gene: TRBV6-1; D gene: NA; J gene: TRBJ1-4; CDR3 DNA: TGTGCCAGCAAACCCGTGGCAACAACTAATGAAAAACTGTTTTTT; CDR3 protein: CASKPVATTNEKLFF
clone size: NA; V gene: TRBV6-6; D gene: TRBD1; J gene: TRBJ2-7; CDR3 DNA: TGTGCCAGCAGTTTCCGGGACAGCGCCTACGAGCAGTACTTC; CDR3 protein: CASSFRDSAYEQYF
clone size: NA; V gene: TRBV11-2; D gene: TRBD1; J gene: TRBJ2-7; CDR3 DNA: TGTGCCAGCAGCCAGACCGGGACAGGGAGGGGTAGTTACGAGCAGTACTTC; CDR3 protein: CASSQTGTGRGSYEQYF
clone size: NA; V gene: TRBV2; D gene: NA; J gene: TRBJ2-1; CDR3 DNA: TGTGCCAGCAGCCGGGGGGCGGTACAATATATTTTCTTC; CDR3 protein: CASSRGAVQYIFF
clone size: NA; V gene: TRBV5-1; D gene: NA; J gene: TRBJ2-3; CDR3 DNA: TGCGCCAGCAGGCTCCTAAAACAGGGATTCACAGATACGCAGTATTTT; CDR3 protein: CASRLLKQGFTDTQYF
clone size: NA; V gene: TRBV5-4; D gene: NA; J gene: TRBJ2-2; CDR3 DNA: TGTGCCAGCAGCCCCCGACCGGAGGGCACCGGGGAGCTGTTTTTT; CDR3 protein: CASSPRPEGTGELFF
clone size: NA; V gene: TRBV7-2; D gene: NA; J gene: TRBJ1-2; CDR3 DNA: TGTGCCAGCAGCTTAATGCCGGGGACAACCGGTCTCACCTTC; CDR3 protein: CASSLMPGTTGLTF
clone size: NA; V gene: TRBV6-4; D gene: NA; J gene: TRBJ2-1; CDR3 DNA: TGTGCCAGCAGTGACTCAGGGGGAAGCTCCTACAATGAGCAGTTCTTC; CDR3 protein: CASSDSGGSSYNEQFF
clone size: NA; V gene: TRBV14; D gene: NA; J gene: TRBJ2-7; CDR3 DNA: TGTGCCAGCAGCCCGGGTCCGCCCTACGAGCAGTACTTC; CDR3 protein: CASSPGPPYEQYF
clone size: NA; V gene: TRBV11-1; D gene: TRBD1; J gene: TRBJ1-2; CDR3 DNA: TGTGCCAGCAGCCTAAGGGACAGGGGGTATGGCTACACCTTC; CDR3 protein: CASSLRDRGYGYTF
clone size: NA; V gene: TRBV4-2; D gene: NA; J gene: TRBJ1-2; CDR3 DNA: TGTGCCAGCAGCCAACACCTCGGGGGGGTATGGGGCTATGGCTACACCTTC; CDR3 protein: CASSQHLGGVWGYGYTF
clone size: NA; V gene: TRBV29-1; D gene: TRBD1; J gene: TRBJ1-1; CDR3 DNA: TGCAGCGTTGAGGACAGGGCCCTTGAAGCTTTCTTT; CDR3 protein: CSVEDRALEAFF
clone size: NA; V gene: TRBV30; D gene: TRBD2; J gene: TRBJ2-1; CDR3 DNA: TGTGCCTGGAGTGCCTCCCGGACTAGCAGAACTACGGATGAGCAGTTCTTC; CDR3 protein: CAWSASRTSRTTDEQFF
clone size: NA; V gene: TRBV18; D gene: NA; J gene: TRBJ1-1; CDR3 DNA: TGTGCCAGCTCACCATCAGGGAACACTGAAGCTTTCTTT; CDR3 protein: CASSPSGNTEAFF
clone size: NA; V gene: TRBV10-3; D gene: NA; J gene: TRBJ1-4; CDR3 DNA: TGTGCCTCTCGGACAGAAAACGAAAAACTGTTTTTT; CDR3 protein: CASRTENEKLFF